This TCR beta chain comes out of a study of human T cells and chemical hapten exposure. Time point meaning: patch test 1, 2 weeks after DPC sensitization. The treatment: therapeutic diphenylcyclopropenone sensitization with weekly scalp DPC. Total RNA was isolated from unfractionated whole blood. This clonotype has ten or more counts. Its antigen is currently unknown. TCRdb independently ran MiXCR on the RACE reads; one entry per CDR3 protein. The sample records approximately 73,000 distinct CDR3 sequences, over 9% being singletons. Trimming stripped 4 bases from V and 4 bases from J, with 11 bases between. The CDR3 runs to 14 residues. The germline gives CDR1 MGHRA, CDR2 YSYEKL. Overall study results and limits: Alopecia in all donors means immunity may differ from healthy individuals. DPC sensitization left the count of TCRs above 1 in 1000 unchanged.

This chain joins TRBV4-1 and TRBJ2-1, with a tentative D call TRBD1 (6 bases). Sample: whole blood, taken in connection with sensitization to the hapten diphenylcyclopropenone (DPC). The receptor comes from a woman aged 50 to 60 with alopecia areata. Some clones in this sample may be carry-over from other donors' samples. The CDR3 DNA reads as TGCGCCAGCAGCCTCCGGACAGAATACAATGAGCAGTTCTTC. This encodes CASSLRTEYNEQFF.